The 22 T cell receptor beta chains below come from one sample, sequenced in a study of Ad26.COV2.S vaccination and SARS-CoV-2 variants. Treatment: some 19 received Ad26.COV2.S at low or high dose, single or two shots; about 5 received placebo; per-sample allocation not given. Day 63 after the first injection of vaccine or placebo was the sampling time. Only in-frame clones appear in the TCRdb table, and some are missing; sequencing was by immunoSEQ multiplex PCR. The sample records 200,000 to 250,000 clones, roughly 90% being singletons. The specimen comprised peripheral blood, sampled in a trial of Ad26.COV2.S vaccine versus placebo. All receptors come from a person aged 18-65 years who received the Ad26.COV2.S COVID-19 vaccine or a placebo.

The gene calls are TRBV25-1 and TRBJ2-7, with 10 bases aligning to TRBD1. V shed 6 bases, J shed 2 bases, and the junction held 4 bases outside the gene matches. CDR1 is MGHDK, CDR2 SYGVNS, per germline. CDR3 size: 14 residues. CDR3 region: CASSLDRGPYEQYF. The CDR3 DNA is TGTGCCAGCAGCCTCGACAGGGGGCCCTACGAGCAGTACTTC.

The J gene is TRBJ1-1, the V gene TRBV6-5, with a weak D call TRBD1 (6 bases). In germline, CDR1 is MNHEY, CDR2 SVGAGI. The CDR3 is made up of 15 amino acids. Trimming took 8 bases from V and 0 from J, leaving 16 bases between them. CDR3 bases: TGTGCCAGCCTCAGGGGTGGCAGACTGAACACTGAAGCTTTCTTT. Translation gives CASLRGGRLNTEAFF.

This chain links TRBV28 with TRBJ2-7, with D possibly being TRBD1 (5 bases). Per germline, CDR1 MDHEN and CDR2 SYDVKM. Trimming cost V 7 bases and J 6 bases, with 22 bases left between them. The CDR3 loop spans 15 amino acids. The CDR3 is CASKTRSLGASEQYF. The CDR3 DNA reads TGTGCCAGCAAGACCCGGAGCTTAGGGGCCTCCGAGCAGTACTTC.

This sequence joins TRBV7-9 and TRBJ2-5, with 9 bases aligning to TRBD1. This CDR3 has 15 residues. J lost 5 bases, V lost 0 bases, and 4 bases had no gene match. From germline, CDR1 is SEHNR and CDR2 FQNEAQ (reference sequence). The chain's CDR3 is CASSLAGTGRETQYF. In DNA form, the CDR3 reads TGTGCCAGCAGCTTAGCCGGGACAGGGAGGGAGACCCAGTACTTC.

The chain recombines TRBV6-2 or TRBV6-3 with TRBJ1-2; 7 bases are a match to TRBD1. Trimming removed 4 bases from V and 6 bases from J; junction bases left unmatched: 14. Per the germline V gene, CDR1 is MNHEY and CDR2 is SVGEGT. The CDR3 runs 16 residues. The DNA for the CDR3 is TGTGCCAGCAGTTCCGTGAACCAGGACAGGATCAATGGCTACACCTTC. It translates to CASSSVNQDRINGYTF.

The J gene is TRBJ2-3, the V gene TRBV9, with D unresolved. Germline values: CDR1 SGDLS, CDR2 YYNGEE. This CDR3 spans 15 amino acids. V was shortened by 0 bases and J by 2 bases, with 10 bases between the two germline ends. In DNA, the CDR3 is TGTGCCAGCAGCGTAGAGGGCAGGACCACAGATACGCAGTATTTT. It encodes CASSVEGRTTDTQYF.

The chain joins TRBV28 to TRBJ1-5; D ambiguous. There are 16 residues in the CDR3. Trimming removed 5 bases at V and 0 bases at J, with 14 bases between. Germline V gene sequence: CDR1 MDHEN, CDR2 SYDVKM. The CDR3 spells CASSLSAFYSNQPQHF. The CDR3 DNA is TGTGCCAGCAGTCTTTCAGCTTTTTATAGCAATCAGCCCCAGCATTTT.

V and J are TRBV12-3 or TRBV12-4 and TRBJ2-3; D remains unclear. The CDR3 length is 13 residues. Trimming pared 2 bases from V and 6 bases from J, leaving 9 bases between. This chain's CDR3 is CASSLNVVDTQYF. The CDR3 nucleotides are TGTGCCAGCAGTTTAAATGTTGTGGATACGCAGTATTTT.

The chain recombines TRBV4-3 with TRBJ2-7; D is possibly TRBD2 (5 bases). V was pared by 1 base and J by 0 bases, with 10 bases between. CDR1 is LGHNA, CDR2 YSLEER, per germline. The CDR3 covers 15 residues. The CDR3 region has the DNA TGCGCCAGCAGCCAAGGACCGGACTTCTCCTACGAGCAGTACTTC. Translating it yields CASSQGPDFSYEQYF.

The chain links TRBV5-1 to TRBJ1-6; 7 bases are a match to TRBD1. V was pared by 2 bases and J by 11 bases, with 4 bases of the junction left unmatched. Germline CDR1 SGHRS, CDR2 YFSETQ. The CDR3 is 13 residues long. The DNA for the CDR3 is TGCGCCAGCAGCTTAGGGGGCCTGACACCCCTCCACTTT. This translates into CASSLGGLTPLHF. Full variable domain (missing parts from reference TRBV5-1 and TRBJ1-6): KAGVTQTPRYLIKTRGQQVTLSCSPISGHRSVSWYQQTPGQGLQFLFEYFSETQRNKGNFPGRFSGRQFSNSRSEMNVSTLELGDSALYLCASSLGGLTPLHFGNGTRLTVT.

This clone was detected once. The chain uses TRBV5-1 and TRBJ1-2; 7 nucleotides align to TRBD1. The CDR3 sequence is 13 residues long. Germline V lookup: CDR1 SGHRS, CDR2 YFSETQ. V trimming: 0 bases; J trimming: 8 bases; junction bases outside the gene matches: 4. For the CDR3, the DNA is TGCGCCAGCAGCTTGGCTGGGACAGACGGCTACACCTTC. Translating gives CASSLAGTDGYTF.

The V call is TRBV27, the J call TRBJ2-2; D is uncertain. This CDR3 has 15 amino acids. Germline assignment: CDR1 MNHEY and CDR2 SMNVEV (reference sequence). V shed 6 bases and J shed 0 bases, with 11 bases lying between them. The DNA for the CDR3 is TGTGCCAGCAGGGGTGGCGGAGCGAACACCGGGGAGCTGTTTTTT. Amino acid sequence: CASRGGGANTGELFF.

V gene TRBV4-3 combines with J gene TRBJ2-7; tentative D call: TRBD1 (9 bases). Germline CDR1 reads LGHNA; CDR2 reads YSLEER. There are 20 residues in the CDR3. Trimming removed 1 base from V and 7 bases from J, with 32 bases in between. CDR3 sequence: CASSQGDSGQGSSGGWEQYF. DNA of the CDR3: TGCGCCAGCAGCCAAGGCGACTCGGGACAGGGCTCCAGCGGGGGCTGGGAGCAGTACTTC.

The genes are TRBV9 and TRBJ1-1, with 10 positions matching TRBD1. Trimming took 3 bases from V and 8 from J; bases not matched to a gene: 4. Per germline, CDR1 SGDLS and CDR2 YYNGEE. CDR3 size: 13 residues. This CDR3 is CASSAGQGMEAFF. CDR3 bases: TGTGCCAGCAGCGCGGGACAGGGGATGGAAGCTTTCTTT.

The V and J genes are TRBV25-1 and TRBJ1-1; 9 positions agree with TRBD1. V lost 6 bases to trimming and J lost 3 bases; unmatched junction nucleotides: 8. CDR1 and CDR2 (germline): MGHDK, SYGVNS. This CDR3 comprises 15 residues. CDR3 protein: CASRARTGEYTEAFF. The CDR3 coding sequence is TGTGCCAGCAGGGCCCGGACAGGGGAGTACACTGAAGCTTTCTTT.

This rearrangement joins TRBV9 to TRBJ1-1; no clear D. The germline V gene has CDR1 SGDLS and CDR2 YYNGEE. The CDR3 length is 14 residues. Trimming removed 0 bases at V and 1 base at J, with 7 bases between. CDR3 sequence: CASSVGSANTEAFF. The CDR3 DNA is TGTGCCAGCAGCGTAGGTTCCGCGAACACTGAAGCTTTCTTT.

The chain uses TRBV28 and TRBJ2-7, with TRBD2 as a possible D gene (7 bases). V lost 9 bases and J 7 bases, leaving 19 bases between the germline ends. The CDR3 runs to 13 residues. The germline V gene encodes CDR1 MDHEN and CDR2 SYDVKM. In nucleotides, the CDR3 is TGTGCCAGTTCCTCCGGGGGGCGAGGAGAGCAGTACTTC. It translates to CASSSGGRGEQYF.

The genes are TRBV4-1 and TRBJ2-2, with D possibly TRBD1 on 6 matching bases. V was shortened by 4 bases and J by 0 bases, with 9 bases between the two germline ends. The CDR3 runs to 15 residues. Germline loops: CDR1 MGHRA, CDR2 YSYEKL. CDR3 sequence (DNA): TGCGCCAGCAGCCTGGGACACCCGAACACCGGGGAGCTGTTTTTT. Protein product: CASSLGHPNTGELFF.

This clone was seen more than once but under ten times. The chain combines TRBV6-2 or TRBV6-3 with TRBJ2-3; D may be TRBD2 (7 bases). In germline, CDR1 is MNHEY, CDR2 SVGEGT. Trimming removed 4 bases at V and 4 bases at J, with 12 bases between. The length of the CDR3 is 14 residues. The CDR3 sequence is CASSWWGGPDTQYF. The CDR3 DNA sequence: TGTGCCAGCAGTTGGTGGGGGGGCCCAGATACGCAGTATTTT.

The chain uses TRBV3-1 (or the pseudogene TRBV3-2) and TRBJ2-5; the match to TRBD1 covers 8 bases. The CDR3 is 16 residues long. V gave up 1 base and J gave up 1 base; unmatched junction bases: 5. The germline V gene has CDR1 LGHDT and CDR2 YNNKEL (reference sequence). The CDR3 DNA reads as TGTGCCAGCAGCCAAGTATTTGGGACAGGCCAAGAGACCCAGTACTTC. It codes for CASSQVFGTGQETQYF.

The genes are TRBV3-1 (or the pseudogene TRBV3-2) and TRBJ2-7, with D tentatively TRBD2 (6 bases). The CDR3 totals 13 residues. V was clipped by 4 bases and J by 7 bases, with 14 bases between them. Germline V gene data show CDR1 as LGHDT and CDR2 as YNNKEL (reference sequence). The CDR3 spells CASSLTGVVEQYF. The CDR3 DNA reads as TGTGCCAGCAGCCTTACGGGGGTTGTAGAGCAGTACTTC.

V and J are TRBV4-2 and TRBJ2-1; tentatively, D is TRBD1 (5 bases). CDR3 length: 16 residues. Germline V gene lookup returns CDR1 LGHNA and CDR2 YNFKEQ. With 2 bases removed from V and 4 bases from J, the gap between germline ends came to 15 bases. CDR3 nucleotide sequence: TGTGCCAGCAGCCAACTGGTGGACACGACTTACAATGAGCAGTTCTTC. The encoded protein is CASSQLVDTTYNEQFF.